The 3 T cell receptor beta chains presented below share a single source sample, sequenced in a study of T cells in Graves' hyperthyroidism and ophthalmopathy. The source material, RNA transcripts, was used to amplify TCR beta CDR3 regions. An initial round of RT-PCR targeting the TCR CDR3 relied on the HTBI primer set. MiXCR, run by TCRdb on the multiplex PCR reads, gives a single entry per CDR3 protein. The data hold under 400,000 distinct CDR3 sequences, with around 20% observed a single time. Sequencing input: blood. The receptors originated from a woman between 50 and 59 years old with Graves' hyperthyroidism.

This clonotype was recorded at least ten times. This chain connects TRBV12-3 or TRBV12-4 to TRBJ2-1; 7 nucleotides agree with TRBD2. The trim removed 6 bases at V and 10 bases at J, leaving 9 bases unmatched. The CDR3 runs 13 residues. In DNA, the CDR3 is TGTGCCAGCAGAACGGCTAGCGGTACCGAGCAGTTCTTC. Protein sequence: CASRTASGTEQFF.

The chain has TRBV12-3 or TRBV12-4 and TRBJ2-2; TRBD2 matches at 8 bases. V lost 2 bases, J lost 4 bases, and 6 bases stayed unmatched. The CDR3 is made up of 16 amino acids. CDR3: CASSLWLAGPTGELFF. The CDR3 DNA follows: TGTGCCAGCAGTTTATGGTTAGCGGGACCCACCGGGGAGCTGTTTTTT.

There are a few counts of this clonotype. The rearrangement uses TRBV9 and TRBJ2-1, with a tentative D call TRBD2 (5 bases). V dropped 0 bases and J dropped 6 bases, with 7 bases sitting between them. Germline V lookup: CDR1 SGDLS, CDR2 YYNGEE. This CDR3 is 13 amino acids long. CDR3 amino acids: CASSVGAGNEQFF. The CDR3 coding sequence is TGTGCCAGCAGCGTAGGGGCGGGCAATGAGCAGTTCTTC.